This passage covers 32 T cell receptor beta chains from one sample sequenced in a study of graft-versus-host responses after intestinal transplantation. The assay was immunoSEQ multiplex PCR, and TCRdb's table has in-frame clones only and misses some. The sample includes roughly 120,000 clones, just under 95% of them seen just once. No antigen is known for these receptors. The material sequenced was unstimulated CD4+ T cells sorted from spleen or lymph node cells, taken before intestinal transplant. The receptor set was obtained from a human donor who received an intestinal transplant.

V gene TRBV6-1 combines with J gene TRBJ2-7; D call uncertain. Germline assignment: CDR1 MNHNS and CDR2 SASEGT. This CDR3 is 11 amino acids long. Trimming cost V 8 bases and J 6 bases, with 11 bases left between them. The CDR3 is CASRSWVEQYF. The CDR3 region has the DNA TGTGCCAGCCGCAGTTGGGTCGAGCAGTACTTC.

This chain joins TRBV20-1 and TRBJ1-2; D is ambiguous. The CDR3 runs to 11 residues. The V gene's germline CDR1 is DFQATT and CDR2 SNEGSKA (reference sequence). V lost 3 bases to trimming and J lost 5 bases, with 7 bases between them. The CDR3 DNA reads as TGCAGTGCTAGCGAAGGGTATGGCTACACCTTC. This translates into CSASEGYGYTF.

V usage is TRBV25-1 and J usage is TRBJ2-7, with 12 positions matching TRBD1. The CDR3 totals 17 residues. Germline V gene lookup returns CDR1 MGHDK and CDR2 SYGVNS. Trimming took 6 bases from V and 6 from J; bases not matched to a gene: 15. The CDR3, as DNA: TGTGCCAGCAGGGATGGGGGTTTCGGGACAGGGGGCGGCGAGCAGTACTTC. Amino acids: CASRDGGFGTGGGEQYF.

The V call is TRBV30, the J call TRBJ2-1, with a possible D match to TRBD2 (6 bases). Germline assignment: CDR1 GTSNPN and CDR2 SVGIG (reference sequence). Trimming removed 6 bases from V and 3 bases from J, with 15 bases in between. The CDR3 consists of 14 residues. CDR3 protein: CACPRVAVYNEQFF. The CDR3 DNA sequence: TGTGCCTGCCCTAGGGTAGCGGTCTACAATGAGCAGTTCTTC.

The rearrangement joins TRBV7-3 to TRBJ2-3, with 8 bases fitting TRBD2. J was trimmed by 5 bases and V by 0 bases; bases with no gene match: 7. The CDR3 sequence is 16 residues long. The germline CDR1 and CDR2 sequences are SGHTA and FQGTGA. As DNA, the CDR3 is TGTGCCAGCAGCTTAACAGCGACTAGCGCCCTAGATACGCAGTATTTT. It is translated as CASSLTATSALDTQYF. Drawing the rest from reference TRBV7-3 and TRBJ2-3, the complete variable domain is GAGVSQTPSNKVTEKGKYVELRCDPISGHTALYWYRQSLGQGPEFLIYFQGTGAADDSGLPNDRFFAVRPEGSVSTLKIQRTERGDSAVYLCASSLTATSALDTQYFGPGTRLTVL.

This chain links TRBV29-1 with TRBJ2-1, with 8 bases fitting TRBD2. After removal of 7 bases from V and 6 bases from J, the junction contained 8 bases not matched to a gene. The length of the CDR3 is 13 residues. Per the germline V gene, CDR1 is SQVTM and CDR2 is ANQGSEA. The chain's CDR3 is CSAGGARGNEQFF. CDR3 DNA: TGCAGCGCCGGGGGGGCTCGGGGCAATGAGCAGTTCTTC.

V usage is TRBV7-9 and J usage is TRBJ2-1, with D perhaps matching TRBD2 (5 bases). V lost 0 bases and J 7 bases, leaving 10 bases between the germline ends. Looked up from germline, CDR1 is SEHNR and CDR2 is FQNEAQ (reference sequence). The CDR3 extends over 14 amino acids. CDR3 region: CASSLASLDNEQFF. The CDR3 nucleotides read TGTGCCAGCAGCTTAGCCTCACTAGATAATGAGCAGTTCTTC.

This chain links TRBV7-2 with TRBJ2-7, with a tentative D call TRBD1 (5 bases). The V gene's germline CDR1 is SGHTA and CDR2 FQGNSA. V was shortened by 1 base and J by 0 bases, with 7 bases between the two germline ends. The length of the CDR3 is 14 residues. CDR3 residues: CASSLVTASYEQYF. In DNA, the CDR3 is TGTGCCAGCAGCTTAGTGACAGCCTCCTACGAGCAGTACTTC.

In its sample, this clone was seen once. The chain uses TRBV7-2 and TRBJ1-3; D not resolved. Germline-derived CDR1 and CDR2 are SGHTA and FQGNSA. V was pared by 3 bases and J by 4 bases, with 10 bases between. There are 14 residues in the CDR3. CDR3 in DNA: TGTGCCAGCAGCTTCCTCGCACCAGGAAACACCATATATTTT. Translated: CASSFLAPGNTIYF.

The genes are TRBV29-1 and TRBJ1-5; D gene ambiguous. Trimming removed 6 bases from V and 6 bases from J, with 15 bases in between. The CDR3 is 13 residues long. In germline, CDR1 is SQVTM, CDR2 ANQGSEA. CDR3 region: CSVLTGPGQPQHF. In DNA form, the CDR3 reads TGCAGCGTCCTAACCGGGCCCGGTCAGCCCCAGCATTTT.

The J gene is TRBJ1-2, the V gene TRBV28, with 7 bases lining up with TRBD1. Unmatched junction bases numbered 9, after V lost 6 bases and J lost 5 bases. From germline, CDR1 is MDHEN and CDR2 SYDVKM. The CDR3 is 14 amino acids. In DNA form, the CDR3 reads TGTGCCAGCAGGAGGTCCGGGACAGATTATGGCTACACCTTC. It is translated as CASRRSGTDYGYTF.

Worth noting for this clone: Here the CDR3 omits its conserved ending phenylalanine or tryptophan, so a read error is the likely source. The chain is built from TRBV5-1 and TRBJ1-2; TRBD1 aligns across 12 bases. CDR3 size: 15 residues. V shed 3 bases and J 6 bases; nucleotides not matched to a gene: 6. Germline-derived CDR1 and CDR2 are SGHRS and YFSETQ. For the CDR3, the DNA is TGCGCCAGCAGCTGGGGGACAGGGGGCTTAGATGGCTACACCCTC. Translating gives CASSWGTGGLDGYTL.

The CDR3 here is CASSFDRGPYGYTF. For the CDR3, the DNA is TGTGCCAGCAGTTTCGACAGGGGCCCTTATGGCTACACCTTC. The J gene is TRBJ1-2, the V gene TRBV6-5; 8 bases map to TRBD1. J gave up 5 bases and V 4 bases, and 6 bases lay outside the gene matches. This CDR3 comprises 14 residues. The germline gives CDR1 MNHEY, CDR2 SVGAGI.

This chain uses TRBV15 with TRBJ1-3; D ambiguous. CDR1 is LNHNV and CDR2 is YYDKDF in the germline V gene (reference sequence). V dropped 0 bases and J dropped 11 bases, with 8 bases sitting between them. This CDR3 contains 12 residues. The CDR3 DNA follows: TGTGCCACCAGCAGAGAGGGCCCGTCCATATATTTT. It specifies CATSREGPSIYF.

In its sample, this clone was seen a few times. V is TRBV6-6 and J is TRBJ2-6, with a tentative D call TRBD2 (5 bases). This CDR3 comprises 15 residues. V lost 7 bases, J lost 7 bases, and 17 bases lay in between. Germline CDR1 MNHNY, CDR2 SVGAGI (reference sequence). The CDR3 loop reads CASTAGNPVANVLTF. The CDR3 DNA reads as TGTGCCAGCACGGCGGGTAACCCCGTAGCCAACGTCCTGACTTTC.

This chain uses TRBV7-9 with TRBJ2-7, with 11 bases matching TRBD2. The J segment lost 3 bases and the V segment lost 5 bases, leaving 6 bases of the junction unmatched. Germline V gives CDR1 SEHNR, CDR2 FQNEAQ (reference sequence). The CDR3 is 15 amino acids. The CDR3 is CASSLVLAGVYEQYF. The CDR3 coding sequence is TGTGCCAGCAGCCTAGTACTAGCGGGAGTCTACGAGCAGTACTTC. Full variable domain (missing parts from reference TRBV7-9 and TRBJ2-7): DTGVSQNPRHKITKRGQNVTFRCDPISEHNRLYWYRQTLGQGPEFLTYFQNEAQLEKSRLLSDRFSAERPKGSFSTLEIQRTEQGDSAMYLCASSLVLAGVYEQYFGPGTRLTVT.

The chain joins TRBV18 to TRBJ1-5, with D maybe TRBD1 (5 bases). Trimming shortened V by 3 bases and J by 1 base, and 10 bases separated the two germline ends. The V gene's germline CDR1 is KGHSH and CDR2 LQKENI. The CDR3 length is 15 residues. The CDR3 coding sequence is TGTGCCAGCTCACCGGCGGGGGGAAGCAATCAGCCCCAGCATTTT. Amino acids: CASSPAGGSNQPQHF.

The chain recombines TRBV7-3 with TRBJ1-5, with D possibly TRBD1 on 6 matching bases. From germline, CDR1 is SGHTA and CDR2 FQGTGA. Trimming cost V 5 bases and J 2 bases, with 19 bases left between them. The CDR3 totals 17 residues. CDR3: CASSEHSQGRGNQPQHF. The CDR3 DNA follows: TGTGCCAGCAGCGAACATTCGCAGGGGCGAGGCAATCAGCCCCAGCATTTT.

The gene calls are TRBV7-9 and TRBJ2-1; 7 bases fit TRBD1. The CDR3 has 17 residues. J lost 6 bases, V lost 5 bases, and 16 bases had no gene match. CDR1 and CDR2 (germline): SEHNR, FQNEAQ (reference sequence). The CDR3 coding sequence is TGTGCCAGCAGCCTGGGGACAGAGTTCCTCCGAATCAATGAGCAGTTCTTC. Protein: CASSLGTEFLRINEQFF.

The chain recombines TRBV5-5 with TRBJ2-7; the match to TRBD2 covers 8 bases. This CDR3 is 14 amino acids long. CDR1 is SGHKS, CDR2 YYEKEE, per germline (reference sequence). The J segment lost 5 bases and the V segment lost 3 bases, leaving 7 bases of the junction unmatched. CDR3 sequence: CASSWAGLGNEQYF. CDR3 DNA sequence: TGTGCCAGCAGCTGGGCGGGACTAGGGAACGAGCAGTACTTC.

V and J are TRBV7-2 and TRBJ2-2; D not certain. CDR1 SGHTA and CDR2 FQGNSA come from the germline V gene. This CDR3 contains 14 residues. V was trimmed by 4 bases and J by 2 bases, leaving 8 bases between them. CDR3 loop: CASSYGLNTGELFF. DNA for the CDR3: TGTGCCAGCAGCTACGGGCTTAACACCGGGGAGCTGTTTTTT.

The chain combines TRBV19 with TRBJ2-7; D ambiguous. The CDR3 totals 11 residues. Germline V CDR1 and CDR2: LNHDA, SQIVND (reference sequence). Trimming cost V 5 bases and J 6 bases, with 8 bases left between them. CDR3 sequence (DNA): TGTGCCAGTAGTGATCTTGGCGAGCAGTACTTC. Amino acid sequence: CASSDLGEQYF.

The chain couples TRBV6-5 to TRBJ2-7, with 7 bases that match TRBD2. The CDR3 length is 15 residues. The trim removed 0 bases at V and 3 bases at J, leaving 5 bases unmatched. Germline CDR1 is MNHEY and CDR2 is SVGAGI. The CDR3 region is CASSYSGAGLYEQYF. CDR3 bases: TGTGCCAGCAGTTACTCGGGAGCGGGACTCTACGAGCAGTACTTC.

The chain joins TRBV27 to TRBJ2-7, with 8 bases lining up with TRBD2. Looked up from germline, CDR1 is MNHEY and CDR2 is SMNVEV (reference sequence). The V gene end was trimmed by 5 bases and the J gene end by 2 bases; junction bases not matched to a gene: 8. The CDR3 runs 15 residues. CDR3 DNA: TGTGCCAGCAGTCCGTATAGCGGGGCACCCTACGAGCAGTACTTC. Translating it yields CASSPYSGAPYEQYF.

The chain is built from TRBV6-5 and TRBJ2-3, with 9 bases lining up with TRBD2. J gave up 2 bases and V 5 bases, and 5 bases lay outside the gene matches. Looked up from germline, CDR1 is MNHEY and CDR2 is SVGAGI. The CDR3 is 15 residues long. The CDR3 is CASSTGLAYTDTQYF. CDR3 DNA: TGTGCCAGCAGTACGGGACTAGCCTACACAGATACGCAGTATTTT.

The chain links TRBV7-3 to TRBJ2-3; D gene uncertain. This CDR3 spans 15 amino acids. CDR1 is SGHTA and CDR2 is FQGTGA in the germline V gene. V lost 3 bases and J 0 bases, leaving 10 bases between the germline ends. The CDR3 is CASSFALSSTDTQYF. The CDR3 DNA reads as TGTGCCAGCAGCTTTGCCCTCAGTAGCACAGATACGCAGTATTTT.

The V and J genes are TRBV6-5 and TRBJ2-5; 8 positions agree with TRBD1. CDR1 and CDR2 (germline): MNHEY, SVGAGI. J gave up 4 bases and V 6 bases, and 4 bases lay outside the gene matches. This CDR3 has 13 amino acids. CDR3: CASSPGGSETQYF. The CDR3 DNA is TGTGCCAGCAGCCCAGGGGGCTCAGAGACCCAGTACTTC.

The chain is built from TRBV2 and TRBJ1-2; D is unresolved. The germline V gene encodes CDR1 SNHLY and CDR2 FYNNEI. The CDR3 is 14 amino acids. Trimming left V 7 bases short and J 3 bases short, with 15 bases between. The CDR3 DNA reads TGTGCCAGCATGGGTGGTGCCCTGGACTATGGCTACACCTTC. It specifies CASMGGALDYGYTF.

J is TRBJ2-7 and V is TRBV7-3; 8 nucleotides align to TRBD2. The CDR3 has 15 amino acids. CDR1 is SGHTA and CDR2 is FQGTGA in the germline V gene. J gave up 3 bases and V 2 bases, and 6 bases lay outside the gene matches. CDR3 sequence reads: CASSLAGSGNYEQYF. The CDR3 nucleotides are TGTGCCAGCAGCTTAGCGGGTAGCGGGAACTACGAGCAGTACTTC.

The chain combines TRBV9 with TRBJ1-1, with D uncertain. There are 16 residues in the CDR3. V dropped 0 bases and J dropped 0 bases, with 12 bases sitting between them. The germline CDR1 and CDR2 sequences are SGDLS and YYNGEE. CDR3 sequence reads: CASSVGATALNTEAFF. The CDR3 nucleotides read TGTGCCAGCAGCGTAGGGGCCACAGCCTTGAACACTGAAGCTTTCTTT. The variable domain in full, completed from reference TRBV9 and TRBJ1-1, reads DSGVTQTPKHLITATGQRVTLRCSPRSGDLSVYWYQQSLDQGLQFLIQYYNGEERAKGNILERFSAQQFPDLHSELNLSSLELGDSALYFCASSVGATALNTEAFFGQGTRLTVV.

V and J are TRBV10-3 and TRBJ2-1, with 8 bases fitting TRBD2. Per the germline V gene, CDR1 is ENHRY and CDR2 is SYGVKD. The CDR3 spans 14 residues. V trimming: 5 bases; J trimming: 5 bases; junction bases outside the gene matches: 5. The CDR3 DNA reads as TGTGCCATCAGTCGGGGACTAGTTGACAATGAGCAGTTCTTC. Its translation: CAISRGLVDNEQFF.

V gene TRBV6-5 combines with J gene TRBJ1-3, with a tentative D call TRBD1 (5 bases). This CDR3 has 13 residues. V was clipped by 0 bases and J by 9 bases, with 9 bases between them. CDR1 is MNHEY and CDR2 is SVGAGI in the germline V gene. The DNA of the CDR3 is TGTGCCAGCAGTTACTCGGGGGGTGCCACCATATATTTT. Its protein product is CASSYSGGATIYF.